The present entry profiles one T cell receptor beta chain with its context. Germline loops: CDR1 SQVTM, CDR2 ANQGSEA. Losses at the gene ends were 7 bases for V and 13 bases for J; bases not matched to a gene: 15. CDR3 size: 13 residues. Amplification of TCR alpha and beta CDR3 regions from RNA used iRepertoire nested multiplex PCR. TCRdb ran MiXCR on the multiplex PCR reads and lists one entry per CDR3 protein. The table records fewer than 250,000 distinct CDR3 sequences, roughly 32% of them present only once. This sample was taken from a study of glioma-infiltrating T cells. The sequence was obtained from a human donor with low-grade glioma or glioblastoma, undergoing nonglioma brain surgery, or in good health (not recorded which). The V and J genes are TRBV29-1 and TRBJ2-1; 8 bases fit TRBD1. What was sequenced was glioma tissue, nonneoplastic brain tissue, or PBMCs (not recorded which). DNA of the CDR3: TGCAGCGCATCCCAGGGGGCGTTTGAGACCCAGTTCTTC. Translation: CSASQGAFETQFF.